A selection of T cell receptor beta chains follows, all from one sample in a study of T-cell memory formation after mild COVID-19. TCRdb called the 5' RACE reads again in MiXCR, with one record for every CDR3 protein. The sample carries over 150,000 distinct CDR3 sequences, 15% to 20% recorded once. Material: PBMCs or a T cell subset sorted from them (not recorded which). Source of these receptors: a man between 18 and 35 years old who had mild COVID-19 (a few samples of this study predate the infection). Cell type and time point are not known. The CDR3 runs from the conserved cysteine through the conserved F or W. A D gene is named only where the DNA matches it firmly. Clone size is stated in some rows and not others, as once, few, many or a class when expanded.

v_gene,abundance,len,j_gene,d_gene,CDR3aa,CDR3nt
TRBV4-1,-,11,TRBJ1-4,TRBD1,CASSHRDRVFF,TGCGCCAGCAGCCACCGGGACAGGGTCTTTTTT
TRBV7-9,-,13,TRBJ1-2,-,CASSLEAPGGYTF,TGTGCCAGCAGCTTAGAGGCCCCGGGTGGCTACACCTTC
TRBV5-1,few,15,TRBJ1-2,-,CASSSQGFAGLGYTF,TGCGCCAGCAGCTCCCAGGGGTTTGCTGGCCTGGGCTACACCTTC
TRBV6-6,-,14,TRBJ1-5,-,CASSRGREGQPQHF,TGTGCCAGCAGCAGAGGCAGGGAGGGTCAGCCCCAGCATTTT
TRBV4-1,-,15,TRBJ1-5,-,CASSQGMGFNQPQHF,TGCGCCAGCAGCCAAGGGATGGGTTTCAATCAGCCCCAGCATTTT
TRBV9,-,16,TRBJ1-1,TRBD1,CASSVGQGRVNTEAFF,TGTGCCAGCAGCGTAGGACAGGGAAGGGTGAACACTGAAGCTTTCTTT
TRBV6-5,few,13,TRBJ1-2,-,CASRLPGTYGYTF,TGTGCCAGCAGACTTCCTGGAACTTATGGCTACACCTTC
TRBV30,-,11,TRBJ2-7,TRBD1,CACWDRDEQYF,TGTGCCTGCTGGGACAGGGACGAGCAGTACTTC
TRBV7-2,-,16,TRBJ2-1,-,CASSLNPGAPWGEQFF,TGTGCCAGCAGCTTAAATCCCGGGGCCCCATGGGGGGAGCAGTTCTTC
TRBV12-3/TRBV12-4,few,12,TRBJ1-2,-,CASKLGPGGYTF,TGTGCCAGCAAGCTGGGGCCAGGTGGCTACACCTTC
TRBV7-6,few,15,TRBJ2-3,TRBD2,CASSWLAGGTDTQYF,TGTGCCAGCAGCTGGCTAGCGGGGGGCACAGATACGCAGTATTTT
TRBV4-3,-,16,TRBJ2-2,-,CASSQDRHWDTGELFF,TGCGCCAGCAGCCAAGATCGTCACTGGGACACCGGGGAGCTGTTTTTT
TRBV15,few,17,TRBJ2-7,-,CATSRYPLYQGSYEQYF,TGTGCCACCAGCAGATACCCACTGTATCAGGGATCCTACGAGCAGTACTTC
TRBV30,-,13,TRBJ2-1,TRBD2,CAWSSGVYNEQFF,TGTGCCTGGAGTAGCGGGGTATACAATGAGCAGTTCTTC
TRBV9,-,14,TRBJ1-6,-,CASSVEGVGSPLHF,TGTGCCAGCAGCGTTGAGGGGGTCGGTTCACCCCTCCACTTT
TRBV12-3/TRBV12-4,few,17,TRBJ1-1,-,CASSLAGSPLRGTEAFF,TGTGCCAGCAGTTTGGCTGGGAGCCCCTTGAGGGGCACTGAAGCTTTCTTT
TRBV5-5,many,13,TRBJ1-1,-,CASSMLGRTEAFF,TGTGCCAGCAGCATGCTGGGGCGGACTGAAGCTTTCTTT
TRBV19,-,13,TRBJ2-1,-,CASSIGIYNEQFF,TGTGCCAGTAGTATAGGCATATACAATGAGCAGTTCTTC
TRBV28,few,15,TRBJ2-5,TRBD1,CASTPPGTAWETQYF,TGTGCCTCCACCCCTCCGGGGACAGCTTGGGAGACCCAGTACTTC
TRBV18,-,15,TRBJ2-1,-,CASSVEDSSYNEQFF,TGTGCCAGCTCCGTAGAGGACAGCTCCTACAATGAGCAGTTCTTC
TRBV7-2,-,13,TRBJ1-4,-,CASSPWGNEKLFF,TGTGCCAGCAGCCCCTGGGGGAATGAAAAACTGTTTTTT
TRBV7-9,few,15,TRBJ2-5,TRBD2,CASSPGTTPPETQYF,TGTGCCAGCAGCCCCGGGACTACCCCCCCAGAGACCCAGTACTTC
TRBV12-3/TRBV12-4,-,11,TRBJ2-3,-,CASSPEDTQYF,TGTGCCAGCAGTCCCGAGGATACGCAGTATTTT
TRBV10-3,many,15,TRBJ2-3,-,CAISPPGDEKDTQYF,TGTGCCATCAGCCCTCCGGGAGACGAGAAAGATACGCAGTATTTT
TRBV5-1,few,14,TRBJ1-2,-,CASSLTTDSYGYTF,TGCGCCAGCAGCTTGACAACAGATTCCTATGGCTACACCTTC
TRBV7-2,few,12,TRBJ2-1,-,CASSRITDEQFF,TGTGCCAGCAGCCGCATTACGGATGAGCAGTTCTTC
TRBV6-2/TRBV6-3,few,14,TRBJ1-1,-,CASSTGQLNTEAFF,TGTGCCAGCAGTACCGGACAGTTGAACACTGAAGCTTTCTTT
TRBV7-8,-,16,TRBJ2-1,-,CASSGGTPSSYNEQFF,TGTGCCAGCAGCGGCGGGACTCCTAGCTCCTACAATGAGCAGTTCTTC
TRBV4-3,many,14,TRBJ2-7,-,CASSMQKGGREQYF,TGCGCCAGCAGCATGCAAAAAGGGGGGCGCGAGCAGTACTTC
TRBV18,-,17,TRBJ2-4,-,CASSPTIEGLAKNIQYF,TGTGCCAGCTCACCGACAATTGAAGGATTAGCCAAAAACATTCAGTACTTC
TRBV24-1,many,14,TRBJ2-3,TRBD1,CATSGDRTTDTQYF,TGTGCCACCAGTGGGGACAGGACCACAGATACGCAGTATTTT
TRBV5-1,-,14,TRBJ2-2,-,CASKTGVNTGELFF,TGCGCCAGCAAGACAGGTGTAAACACCGGGGAGCTGTTTTTT
TRBV29-1,few,13,TRBJ2-3,-,CSAQRGWADTQYF,TGCAGCGCCCAGAGAGGTTGGGCAGATACGCAGTATTTT
TRBV12-3/TRBV12-4,-,15,TRBJ2-2,TRBD1,CASRGDRANTGELFF,TGTGCCAGCAGGGGGGACAGGGCGAACACCGGGGAGCTGTTTTTT
TRBV7-9,-,11,TRBJ2-7,-,CASSPDHEQYF,TGTGCCAGCAGCCCCGACCACGAGCAGTACTTC
TRBV20-1,few,13,TRBJ2-1,-,CSARAASYNEQFF,TGCAGTGCTAGAGCTGCCTCCTACAATGAGCAGTTCTTC
TRBV2,-,12,TRBJ2-1,-,CASTVLGNEQFF,TGTGCCAGCACGGTACTAGGCAATGAGCAGTTCTTC
TRBV12-3/TRBV12-4,few,15,TRBJ1-2,TRBD1,CASSSRDRSNYGYTF,TGTGCCAGCAGTTCCAGGGACAGATCTAACTATGGCTACACCTTC
TRBV2,few,14,TRBJ1-1,-,CASRKGSRGYEAFF,TGTGCCAGCAGGAAAGGAAGCAGGGGTTATGAAGCTTTCTTT
TRBV19,-,14,TRBJ1-1,TRBD1,CASRKDRDNTEAFF,TGTGCCAGCCGTAAAGACAGGGACAACACTGAAGCTTTCTTT
TRBV6-6,-,14,TRBJ2-2,-,CASSSDRVTGELFF,TGTGCCAGCAGTTCGGACCGAGTAACCGGGGAGCTGTTTTTT
TRBV18,once,15,TRBJ1-3,-,CASSSGPSSGNTIYF,TGTGCCAGCTCTTCGGGACCGAGCTCTGGAAACACCATATATTTT
TRBV20-1,-,13,TRBJ1-5,-,CSARGSDNQPQHF,TGCAGTGCTAGGGGCTCTGACAATCAGCCCCAGCATTTT
TRBV5-1,few,16,TRBJ2-7,-,CASRRTPGTAPSEQYF,TGCGCCAGCAGAAGGACTCCCGGGACCGCCCCCTCCGAGCAGTACTTC
TRBV20-1,few,11,TRBJ2-3,-,CSASLADTQYF,TGCAGTGCTAGCTTGGCAGATACGCAGTATTTT